This T cell receptor (beta chain) was sequenced during a study of cytomegalovirus exposure and HLA in healthy donors. V dropped 3 bases and J dropped 0 bases, with 14 bases sitting between them. The CDR3 sequence is 16 residues long. Germline V gives CDR1 LNHDA, CDR2 SQIVND (reference sequence). PCR amplification relied on 60 Vbeta primers (plus 13 Jbeta primers). The assay was immunoSEQ multiplex PCR, and TCRdb's table has in-frame clones only and misses some. The data hold about 120,000 clones, with about 80% observed a single time. Notes on the study in general: Among the sequence variants, a highly shared cluster was likely an artifact of sequencing. CMV serostatus was the only recorded immune exposure for donors. Using the classifier, cytomegalovirus status was reportedly diagnosed with high specificity and sensitivity.

In the case of this clone: Its antigen is not known.

The rearrangement joins TRBV19 to TRBJ1-1; D is possibly TRBD1 (6 bases). The source is a woman between 40 and 55 years old in good health and CMV-seropositive. The specimen sequenced was PBMCs. CDR3 protein: CASSIPVDRLNTEAFF. DNA for the CDR3: TGTGCCAGTAGTATTCCGGTCGACAGGTTGAACACTGAAGCTTTCTTT.